The 14 T cell receptor beta chains given below trace back to one sample, sequenced in a study of tumor-infiltrating lymphocytes in localized non-small cell lung cancer. Measured with immunoSEQ multiplex PCR; TCRdb has only the in-frame clones, and not every one. The sample has tens of thousands of clones, roughly 69% seen once. The sample was lung tumor tissue. These receptors all stem from a human donor with non-small cell lung cancer.

J is TRBJ1-5 and V is TRBV15; no firm D call. V was cut by 2 bases and J by 5 bases, with 7 bases left in between. The CDR3 runs to 13 residues. Germline V CDR1 and CDR2: LNHNV, YYDKDF (reference sequence). The DNA of the CDR3 is TGTGCCACCAGCAGAAAGTACGATCAGCCCCAGCATTTT. It codes for CATSRKYDQPQHF.

This sequence joins TRBV2 and TRBJ1-1, with unresolved D. Germline CDR1 is SNHLY and CDR2 is FYNNEI. V lost 7 bases and J lost 2, with 11 bases in between. The CDR3 covers 13 residues. The CDR3 coding sequence is TGTGCCAGCAACTGGGCGGAAAACACTGAAGCTTTCTTT. This gives the protein CASNWAENTEAFF.

This clone was detected only once. The chain couples TRBV7-9 to TRBJ1-5; D is uncertain. The CDR3 is made up of 15 amino acids. Trimming removed 1 base from V and 3 bases from J, with 10 bases in between. Germline V gives CDR1 SEHNR, CDR2 FQNEAQ (reference sequence). CDR3 sequence reads: CASSLDGRINQPQHF. The DNA for the CDR3 is TGTGCCAGCAGCTTAGACGGTCGGATCAATCAGCCCCAGCATTTT.

The V and J genes are TRBV11-2 and TRBJ1-1, with D hard to call. The germline V and J ends were trimmed by 1 base and 0 bases, with 6 bases remaining between them. CDR3 length: 14 amino acids. The germline V gene has CDR1 SGHAT and CDR2 FQNNGV. The DNA of the CDR3 is TGTGCCAGCAGCTTAGCCTCTCTGAACACTGAAGCTTTCTTT. Amino acids: CASSLASLNTEAFF.

V is TRBV6-6 and J is TRBJ1-1; 8 positions match TRBD1. The J segment lost 1 base and the V segment lost 5 bases, leaving 6 bases of the junction unmatched. Germline V gene sequence: CDR1 MNHNY, CDR2 SVGAGI (reference sequence). This CDR3 is built from 15 residues. CDR3 amino acids: CASSQNRGTNTEAFF. The CDR3 DNA follows: TGTGCCAGCAGTCAGAACAGGGGGACGAACACTGAAGCTTTCTTT.

Within the sample, this clone is medium-sized. The J gene is TRBJ1-1, the V gene TRBV30; D unresolved. CDR1 is GTSNPN, CDR2 SVGIG, per germline (reference sequence). V gave up 0 bases and J gave up 3 bases, with 8 bases separating them. The CDR3 is made up of 13 amino acids. CDR3 region: CAWSVLEYTEAFF. In DNA, the CDR3 is TGTGCCTGGAGTGTATTAGAGTACACTGAAGCTTTCTTT.

The rearrangement joins TRBV29-1 to TRBJ1-2; TRBD1 aligns across 10 bases. J was trimmed by 8 bases and V by 4 bases; bases with no gene match: 1. This CDR3 is built from 11 residues. Germline V lookup: CDR1 SQVTM, CDR2 ANQGSEA. The CDR3: CSVGTGGGYTF. CDR3 coding DNA: TGCAGCGTTGGGACAGGGGGGGGCTACACCTTC.

The gene calls are TRBV5-1 and TRBJ2-3; D is undetermined. Germline V lookup: CDR1 SGHRS, CDR2 YFSETQ. V was pared by 7 bases and J by 5 bases, with 8 bases between. There are 11 residues in the CDR3. This CDR3 is CASSEKDTQYF. CDR3 in DNA: TGCGCCAGCTCGGAGAAAGATACGCAGTATTTT.

This clone was recorded once. V and J are TRBV28 and TRBJ2-1, with 9 nucleotides matching TRBD2. This CDR3 has 15 amino acids. Germline CDR1 is MDHEN and CDR2 is SYDVKM. V was pared by 2 bases and J by 8 bases, with 7 bases of the junction left unmatched. DNA of the CDR3: TGTGCCAGCAGTTTAAGTAGCGGGAGTAGCCATGAGCAGTTCTTC. Protein: CASSLSSGSSHEQFF. The complete variable domain, with remaining parts taken from reference TRBV28 and TRBJ2-1, reads DVKVTQSSRYLVKRTGEKVFLECVQDMDHENMFWYRQDPGLGLRLIYFSYDVKMKEKGDIPEGYSVSREKKERFSLILESASTNQTSMYLCASSLSSGSSHEQFFGPGTRLTVL.

This clone was detected only once. The rearrangement uses TRBV7-9 and TRBJ1-1, with 7 bases fitting TRBD1. The junction had 3 bases not matched to a gene; V was cut back by 5 bases and J by 3 bases. The germline gives CDR1 SEHNR, CDR2 FQNEAQ (reference sequence). The CDR3 is made up of 13 amino acids. CDR3 protein: CASSQQGYTEAFF. In DNA form, the CDR3 reads TGTGCCAGCAGCCAACAGGGGTACACTGAAGCTTTCTTT.

The chain recombines TRBV7-2 with TRBJ2-1; D is perhaps TRBD1 (5 bases). Trimming took 6 bases from V and 6 from J, leaving 12 bases between them. The CDR3 has 13 residues. CDR1 SGHTA and CDR2 FQGNSA come from the germline V gene. The CDR3 sequence: CASRGVGTNEQFF. The CDR3 DNA reads as TGTGCCAGCAGAGGGGTCGGAACCAATGAGCAGTTCTTC.

The V and J genes are TRBV7-9 and TRBJ2-7, with 12 bases lining up with TRBD2. The J segment lost 4 bases and the V segment lost 5 bases, leaving 3 bases of the junction unmatched. Per the germline V gene, CDR1 is SEHNR and CDR2 is FQNEAQ (reference sequence). This CDR3 is 14 amino acids long. The CDR3 nucleotides are TGTGCCAGCAGCCCCGGGACTAGCGGGTACGAGCAGTACTTC. Translated: CASSPGTSGYEQYF.

The chain couples TRBV10-3 to TRBJ2-1; D is undetermined. This CDR3 is 14 amino acids long. The germline CDR1 and CDR2 sequences are ENHRY and SYGVKD. V was clipped by 7 bases and J by 2 bases, with 12 bases between them. The CDR3: CAITSPNPYNEQFF. CDR3 nucleotide sequence: TGTGCCATCACCTCCCCGAACCCCTACAATGAGCAGTTCTTC.

The rearrangement joins TRBV7-9 to TRBJ2-5; 9 nucleotides align to TRBD2. This CDR3 comprises 18 residues. Germline CDR1 and CDR2: SEHNR and FQNEAQ (reference sequence). After removal of 4 bases from V and 5 bases from J, the junction contained 17 bases not matched to a gene. CDR3 amino acids: CASSSTGGTSRFPETQYF. DNA of the CDR3: TGTGCCAGCAGCTCTACCGGGGGGACTAGCCGATTTCCGGAGACCCAGTACTTC. The whole variable domain, filled in from reference TRBV7-9 and TRBJ2-5, reads DTGVSQNPRHKITKRGQNVTFRCDPISEHNRLYWYRQTLGQGPEFLTYFQNEAQLEKSRLLSDRFSAERPKGSFSTLEIQRTEQGDSAMYLCASSSTGGTSRFPETQYFGPGTRLLVL.